This TCR beta chain was documented in a study of beta chain features in type 1 diabetes. Germline CDR1 reads MDHEN; CDR2 reads SYDVKM. After removal of 5 bases from V and 3 bases from J, the junction contained 12 bases not matched to a gene. The CDR3 spans 16 residues. Purity exceeded 95% in all sorted populations. As for this clone: Its specificity is unknown.

TCRB transcripts that were expressed got sequenced, as all of the isolated RNA had been reverse transcribed. Sequenced by immunoSEQ multiplex PCR; TCRdb stores in-frame clones only, minus some. The sample lists around 70,000 clones, about 48% seen once, with 0.7% in the top ten. Notes on the study in general: The naive, central memory and Treg TCRB repertoires showed an apparent similarity that was greater among patients than among healthy donors. Across all four CD4+ subsets, people with type 1 diabetes showed modestly shorter TCRB CDR3s. Junctions at VDJ sites from type 1 diabetes patients had fewer insertions and more deletions.

The TCR originated in a man aged 25 to 45 with type 1 diabetes. Source material: central memory CD4+ T cells from blood. The rearrangement links TRBV28 to TRBJ2-5, with 7 positions matching TRBD2. CDR3 region: CASSPMGGASEETQYF. In DNA, the CDR3 is TGTGCCAGCAGTCCTATGGGAGGGGCCAGTGAAGAGACCCAGTACTTC.